Each of the 16 T cell receptor beta chains below was sequenced from the same sample in a study of CDR3 diversity in severe acne (dated by TCRdb to between 2018 and 2020). The receptor library was made with PCR. The sequencing machine was an Illumina HiSeq 2000. The public reads were quality trimmed at Q25 with fastp and then assembled into clones with MiXCR by TCRdb, keeping productive beta chains. When rows share a CDR3 protein, they turn into one entry using the most common DNA and genes. Within this sample are fewer than 90,000 distinct CDR3 sequences, with under 65% of them counted one time only. The top ten constitute approximately 15% of the sample. Sequenced sample: blood. Receptors were obtained from a male donor in good health, without acne.

This chain connects TRBV19 to TRBJ1-2; weak D call: TRBD1 (6 bases). In germline, CDR1 is LNHDA, CDR2 SQIVND (reference sequence). The CDR3 spans 16 residues. V lost 3 bases and J lost 6, with 20 bases in between. CDR3 residues: CASSINVPTGVNGYTF. CDR3 sequence (DNA): TGTGCCAGTAGTATTAACGTCCCGACAGGCGTTAATGGCTACACCTTC.

V usage is TRBV2 and J usage is TRBJ1-5; unclear D gene. This CDR3 is 15 amino acids long. Trimming cost V 3 bases and J 11 bases, with 20 bases left between them. Germline V gene lookup returns CDR1 SNHLY and CDR2 FYNNEI. CDR3 nucleotide sequence: TGTGCCAGCAGTGAGAGCCGACTAGTTGGAAAGACCCAGCATTTT. Protein sequence: CASSESRLVGKTQHF.

This clonotype showed up many times. The chain uses TRBV6-6 and TRBJ2-7, with D perhaps matching TRBD1 (6 bases). From germline, CDR1 is MNHNY and CDR2 SVGAGI (reference sequence). This CDR3 comprises 14 residues. Deletions cut 3 bases from V and 7 bases from J, with 16 bases between. As DNA, the CDR3 is TGTGCCAGCAGTTATCGGACAGAGTCGGGGGAGCAGTACTTC. Residues: CASSYRTESGEQYF.

Comment on this clonotype: A read error is likely, as this CDR3 ends without the conserved phenylalanine or tryptophan. This sequence joins TRBV2 and TRBJ2-2, with a tentative D call TRBD2 (5 bases). This CDR3 region has 14 residues. Trimming cost V 6 bases and J 3 bases, with 11 bases left between them. Germline V gene data show CDR1 as SNHLY and CDR2 as FYNNEI. The CDR3 sequence is CASSLVGDTGELFL. The CDR3, as DNA: TGTGCCAGCAGCCTTGTCGGGGACACCGGGGAGCTGTTTCTT.

The chain joins TRBV6-5 to TRBJ2-7; 10 bases align to TRBD1. With 6 bases clipped from V and 1 base from J, the junction kept 6 bases outside the gene matches. The CDR3 contains 15 residues. CDR1 is MNHEY and CDR2 is SVGAGI in the germline V gene. The CDR3 nucleotides are TGTGCCAGCAGCCCGGGACAGGGGCAATCCTACGAGCAGTACTTC. This gives the protein CASSPGQGQSYEQYF.

This clonotype came up many times. The conserved phenylalanine or tryptophan is not found at the CDR3 terminus, so this likely reflects a read error. The chain joins TRBV5-1 to TRBJ1-4, with TRBD1 identical over 9 bases. The CDR3 has 17 residues. V lost 4 bases to trimming and J lost 0 bases; unmatched junction nucleotides: 7. Germline loops: CDR1 SGHRS, CDR2 YFSETQ. The CDR3 DNA reads TGCGCCAGCAGCGCCTCAACAGGGGGCCCAACTAATGAAAAACTGTTTTTG. Translation: CASSASTGGPTNEKLFL.

The chain uses TRBV11-3 and TRBJ2-7; the D is unclear. Germline V gives CDR1 SGHNT, CDR2 YENEEA. This CDR3 has 13 residues. Deletions cut 4 bases from V and 2 bases from J, with 9 bases between. The CDR3 loop reads CASSSDRPYEQYF. The CDR3 DNA reads TGTGCCAGCAGCTCGGACCGACCCTACGAGCAGTACTTC. Looking up the rest from reference TRBV11-3 and TRBJ2-7 gives the full variable domain: EAGVVQSPRYKIIEKKQPVAFWCNPISGHNTLYWYLQNLGQGPELLIRYENEEAVDDSQLPKDRFSAERLKGVDSTLKIQPAELGDSAVYLCASSSDRPYEQYFGPGTRLTVT.

On this clonotype: Since the CDR3 does not end with the conserved phenylalanine or tryptophan, this likely comes from a read error. V and J are TRBV2 and TRBJ2-5, with D perhaps matching TRBD2 (5 bases). The CDR3 is 14 residues long. From germline, CDR1 is SNHLY and CDR2 FYNNEI. Trimming cost V 6 bases and J 8 bases, with 19 bases left between them. Here the CDR3 reads CASSLGRGGDTQYN. Here the CDR3 DNA reads TGTGCCAGCAGCCTCGGACGGGGTGGAGACACCCAGTACAAT.

This chain uses TRBV5-6 with TRBJ2-7; TRBD1 matches at 11 bases. The J segment lost 3 bases and the V segment lost 6 bases, leaving 5 bases of the junction unmatched. The CDR3 loop spans 14 amino acids. Germline V gene sequence: CDR1 SGHDT, CDR2 YYEEEE. The chain's CDR3 is CASIPGQGGYEQYF. Here the CDR3 DNA reads TGTGCCAGCATCCCGGGACAGGGGGGCTACGAGCAGTACTTC.

This chain joins TRBV20-1 and TRBJ1-1; 11 bases map to TRBD1. From germline, CDR1 is DFQATT and CDR2 SNEGSKA (reference sequence). V shed 1 base, J shed 4 bases, and the junction held 5 bases outside the gene matches. CDR3 length: 15 residues. This CDR3 reads CSARGTGGGFTEAFF. The CDR3 coding sequence is TGCAGTGCTAGAGGGACAGGGGGCGGTTTCACTGAAGCTTTCTTT.

The chain joins TRBV2 to TRBJ2-5; possibly TRBD1 or TRBD2 for D (6 bases each). The CDR3 loop spans 17 amino acids. Germline V gene lookup returns CDR1 SNHLY and CDR2 FYNNEI. V lost 2 bases, J lost 0 bases, and 16 bases lay in between. The CDR3 sequence is CASSELVGGRDQETQYF. CDR3 nucleotide sequence: TGTGCCAGCAGTGAATTGGTCGGGGGCCGTGACCAAGAGACCCAGTACTTC.

This sequence joins TRBV6-1 and TRBJ1-2; maybe TRBD1 (5 bases). V was clipped by 2 bases and J by 11 bases, with 12 bases between them. In germline, CDR1 is MNHNS, CDR2 SASEGT. The CDR3 contains 12 residues. The chain's CDR3 is CASSERAEGYTF. The CDR3, as DNA: TGTGCCAGCAGTGAAAGAGCGGAGGGGTACACCTTC.

This clonotype was seen at least ten times. The gene calls are TRBV5-6 and TRBJ1-5, with 8 bases lining up with TRBD1. After removal of 4 bases from V and 5 bases from J, the junction contained 5 bases not matched to a gene. In germline, CDR1 is SGHDT, CDR2 YYEEEE. The CDR3 has 14 amino acids. CDR3 protein: CASSRQGSYQPQHF. The CDR3, as DNA: TGTGCCAGCAGCCGACAGGGGTCATATCAGCCCCAGCATTTT.

The table lists this clonotype with a few counts. At one of its ends the junction is not consistent with the germline gene, which may arise from a read error. The V gene is TRBV27, the J gene TRBJ2-3, with 8 bases aligning to TRBD2. The CDR3 has 15 amino acids. The germline V gene has CDR1 MNHEY and CDR2 SMNVEV (reference sequence). In DNA, the CDR3 is TGTGCCTGCAGTTTTGGGACTAGGAAAGAAGATACGCAGTATTTT. Translated: CACSFGTRKEDTQYF.

The table lists this clonotype with a few counts. The chain employs TRBV19 and TRBJ1-2; D possibly corresponds to TRBD1 (5 bases). CDR1 and CDR2 from the germline V gene are LNHDA and SQIVND (reference sequence). V dropped 7 bases and J dropped 4 bases, with 10 bases sitting between them. This CDR3 has 12 amino acids. The CDR3 protein is CASNAGTYGYTF. For the CDR3, the DNA is TGTGCCAGTAATGCAGGGACCTATGGCTACACCTTC.

This clonotype was counted at least ten times. J is TRBJ2-2 and V is TRBV24-1, with D hard to call. Germline V gene data show CDR1 as KGHDR and CDR2 as SFDVKD. The CDR3 runs 15 residues. Trimming shortened V by 7 bases and J by 0 bases, and 11 bases separated the two germline ends. The CDR3 sequence: CATRSSTPNTGELFF. The CDR3 DNA sequence: TGTGCCACCAGGAGCTCAACCCCGAACACCGGGGAGCTGTTTTTT.